This is a list of T cell receptor beta chains from one sample in a study of CXCR3-negative and CXCR3-positive naive CD8 T cells. TCRdb reanalyzed the 5' RACE reads and collapses them to one entry per CDR3 protein, without DNA. The sample data list some 140,000 distinct CDR3 sequences. The specimen was naive CXCR3+ CD8+ T cells from blood. These receptors originate from a human donor in good health. Some clones in this sample may be carry-over from other donors' samples. The CDR3 runs from the conserved cysteine through the conserved F or W.

J gene: TRBJ2-1
V gene: TRBV28
CDR3 protein: CASRTPLAGNNEQFF

J gene: TRBJ2-3
V gene: TRBV28
CDR3 protein: CASRESGRLTDTQYF

J gene: TRBJ1-2
V gene: TRBV28
CDR3 protein: CASSLLGQGVYGYTF

J gene: TRBJ2-3
V gene: TRBV6-1
CDR3 protein: CASKTGQGAGDTQYF

J gene: TRBJ2-1
V gene: TRBV7-8
CDR3 protein: CASSWGGIWEQFF

J gene: TRBJ2-5
V gene: TRBV7-3
CDR3 protein: CASSGLPMTQYF

J gene: TRBJ2-5
V gene: TRBV7-9
CDR3 protein: CATQSGLAGGLRETQYF

J gene: TRBJ2-2
V gene: TRBV6-5
CDR3 protein: CASSKEMNTGELFF

J gene: TRBJ2-2
V gene: TRBV27
CDR3 protein: CASSLTGVTGELFF

J gene: TRBJ2-7
V gene: TRBV6-5
CDR3 protein: CASSYRQADEQYF

J gene: TRBJ2-7
V gene: TRBV13
CDR3 protein: CASRGDRGPGAYF

J gene: TRBJ2-3
V gene: TRBV11-2
CDR3 protein: CASSPLEGTDTQYF

J gene: TRBJ2-7
V gene: TRBV5-5
CDR3 protein: CASSLAGGSGYEQYF

J gene: TRBJ1-1
V gene: TRBV19
CDR3 protein: CASSIGLGNTEAFF

J gene: TRBJ2-7
V gene: TRBV13
CDR3 protein: CASSFHSGRGLYEQYF

J gene: TRBJ2-1
V gene: TRBV7-9
CDR3 protein: CASSLGRLGNEQFF

J gene: TRBJ2-7
V gene: TRBV6-6
CDR3 protein: CASSYSRERYYEQYF

J gene: TRBJ2-3
V gene: TRBV29-1
CDR3 protein: CSVEVGADTQYF

J gene: TRBJ2-1
V gene: TRBV7-6
CDR3 protein: CASSLVVLAELYNEQFF

J gene: TRBJ1-1
V gene: TRBV10-1
CDR3 protein: CAPPRADEAFF

J gene: TRBJ2-3
V gene: TRBV7-8
CDR3 protein: CASSIPSGGLYF

J gene: TRBJ2-1
V gene: TRBV4-3
CDR3 protein: CASSQEVGQSSYNEQFF

J gene: TRBJ2-3
V gene: TRBV28
CDR3 protein: CASSLLKGTDTQYF

J gene: TRBJ2-3
V gene: TRBV4-1
CDR3 protein: CASSQEGQVTDTQYF

J gene: TRBJ2-2
V gene: TRBV28
CDR3 protein: CASSTPFTPGGELFF

J gene: TRBJ2-2
V gene: TRBV20-1
CDR3 protein: CSARSSSLAENTGELFF

J gene: TRBJ1-2
V gene: TRBV4-1
CDR3 protein: CASSHQTGPHSGYTF